What follows is one T cell receptor beta chain and its context. The CDR3 extends over 12 amino acids. Trimming pared 0 bases from V and 7 bases from J, leaving 5 bases between. Per germline, CDR1 LGHDT and CDR2 YNNKEL (reference sequence). This entry is derived from a study of T-cell reconstitution after alpha-beta-depleted transplantation in children. The library targeted TCRbeta and was prepared with unique molecular identifiers. One entry per CDR3 protein, called by TCRdb with MiXCR from the PCR reads. The sample consists of about 580,000 distinct CDR3 sequences, approximately 22% of them appearing once.

J is TRBJ2-3 and V is TRBV3-1, with D unresolved. The sample consisted of PBMCs, mostly from graft donor cells, taken 360 days after TCRalphabeta/CD19-depleted stem cell transplant. The TCR originated in a boy under two years old who had a stem cell transplant for acute myeloid leukemia, so the T cells may come from the graft donor. The CDR3 region is CASSQDPNTQYF. The CDR3 DNA reads as TGTGCCAGCAGCCAAGACCCGAATACGCAGTATTTT.